The 15 T cell receptor beta chains below all came from one sample that was sequenced in a study of Tregs in tolerant kidney transplant recipients. Method: immunoSEQ multiplex PCR; TCRdb's copy keeps in-frame clones and lacks some. The sample features 20,000 to 30,000 clones, with 4.1% in its top ten. The nonmyeloablative bone marrow transplants came from related graft donors, with transient mixed chimerism. The specimen comprised CD4+ T cells from blood (PBMCs), sampled 6 months after the transplant. These receptors originate from a human patient who received a combined kidney and bone marrow transplant. Some T cells may arise from the graft donor.

As for this clone: The CDR3 end falls 3 residues outside the read, so it is completed with the germline J gene. The rearrangement links TRBV5-1 to TRBJ2-1; 8 positions agree with TRBD2. The germline gives CDR1 SGHRS, CDR2 YFSETQ. J lost 4 bases, V lost 4 bases, and 7 bases had no gene match. This CDR3 has 15 residues. CDR3 sequence: CASSLSGDPYNEQFF. The CDR3 bases that were read are TGCGCCAGCAGCCTTAGCGGGGACCCTTACAATGAG.

As regards this clone: The read stops 3 residues short of the end of the CDR3; the missing end is completed from the germline J gene. This chain connects TRBV20-1 to TRBJ1-5; the D is unclear. V was shortened by 1 base and J by 1 base, with 14 bases between the two germline ends. This CDR3 region has 16 residues. Germline CDR1 reads DFQATT; CDR2 reads SNEGSKA (reference sequence). The sequenced part of the CDR3 DNA is TGCAGTGCTAGAGTAGGAACGTCGGGGAGCAATCAGCCC. This sequence encodes CSARVGTSGSNQP. In full, the CDR3 is CSARVGTSGSNQPQHF.

Points on this clone: The read finishes 3 residues shy of the CDR3 end, and the germline J gene is used to complete it. V is TRBV20-1 and J is TRBJ1-6, with 7 bases that match TRBD1. The CDR3 extends over 16 amino acids. V was pared by 4 bases and J by 0 bases, with 6 bases of the junction left unmatched. The germline gives CDR1 DFQATT, CDR2 SNEGSKA (reference sequence). CDR3 sequence reads: CSANDRARSYNSPLHF. Incomplete CDR3 DNA: TGCAGTGCTAACGACAGGGCCCGCTCCTATAATTCACCC.

About this clone itself: Read data end 3 residues before the CDR3 end; the end is taken from the germline J gene. The rearrangement links TRBV18 to TRBJ2-1, with TRBD2 identical over 10 bases. The CDR3 contains 14 residues. The V and J ends lost 8 bases and 6 bases, in that order; junction bases with no gene match: 7. CDR1 is KGHSH, CDR2 LQKENI, per germline. The CDR3 here is CASQPGLATNEQFF. The DNA read from the CDR3 is TGTGCCAGCCAACCGGGACTAGCGACCAATGAG.

Comments on this clone: Read coverage stops 3 residues before the CDR3 terminus; the germline J gene supplies the remainder. V is TRBV11-2 and J is TRBJ2-2; possible D gene TRBD2, 5 bases. The CDR3 runs 13 residues. The germline CDR1 and CDR2 sequences are SGHAT and FQNNGV. The DNA read from the CDR3 is TGTGCCAGCAGCTTATTGGTGGGAAGCGGG. This gives the protein CASSLLVGSG. The CDR3 as a whole reads CASSLLVGSGLFF.

For this clone: The CDR3 end lies 3 residues beyond the end of the read and is filled in from the germline J gene. The chain uses TRBV2 and TRBJ2-3, with 7 nucleotides matching TRBD2. The CDR3 contains 15 residues. Per the germline V gene, CDR1 is SNHLY and CDR2 is FYNNEI. The V and J ends lost 6 bases and 0 bases, in that order; junction bases with no gene match: 6. The part of the CDR3 DNA that was read is TGTGCCAGCAGGGGGGACTACCGTAGCACAGATACG. Residues: CASRGDYRSTDT. The CDR3, in full, reads CASRGDYRSTDTQYF.

As to this clone: From the germline J gene comes the end of the CDR3, since the read stops 3 residues before it. The rearrangement joins TRBV2 to TRBJ1-2; TRBD1 aligns across 7 bases. In germline, CDR1 is SNHLY, CDR2 FYNNEI. This CDR3 has 14 amino acids. V was pared by 7 bases and J by 0 bases, with 5 bases of the junction left unmatched. CDR3 bases read: TGTGCCAGCACCAGACAGGGAGCTAACTATGGC. It specifies CASTRQGANYG. The CDR3 as a whole reads CASTRQGANYGYTF.

A note on this clone: The read ends 3 residues shy of where the CDR3 ends; the end is completed using the germline J gene. The chain employs TRBV5-1 and TRBJ2-3, with 9 bases matching TRBD2. The CDR3 has 17 residues. V trimming: 0 bases; J trimming: 0 bases; junction bases outside the gene matches: 5. CDR1 and CDR2 (germline): SGHRS, YFSETQ. The sequenced part of the CDR3 DNA is TGCGCCAGCAGCTTGGGGCGGGGGGGCCCTAGCACAGATACG. It yields the protein CASSLGRGGPSTDT. The full-length CDR3 reads as CASSLGRGGPSTDTQYF.

Concerning this clone itself: The read ends 3 residues shy of where the CDR3 ends; the end is completed using the germline J gene. V is TRBV7-8 and J is TRBJ2-7, with 9 bases lining up with TRBD2. CDR3 length: 16 amino acids. Germline CDR1 is SGHVS and CDR2 is FQNEAQ. With V trimmed by 4 bases and J by 0 bases, 7 bases remained unmatched. The CDR3 here is CASSSQPGLASYEQYF. CDR3 bases read: TGTGCCAGCAGCTCACAGCCGGGACTAGCCTCCTACGAG.

About this clone: The read ends 3 residues shy of where the CDR3 ends; the end is completed using the germline J gene. This sequence joins TRBV20-1 and TRBJ2-3; 9 positions agree with TRBD2. This CDR3 contains 16 residues. In germline, CDR1 is DFQATT, CDR2 SNEGSKA (reference sequence). V gave up 4 bases and J gave up 4 bases; unmatched junction bases: 12. The CDR3 is CSAKRGRAGGADTQYF. The DNA read from the CDR3 is TGCAGTGCTAAGCGAGGGCGAGCGGGGGGAGCAGATACG.

A word on this clone: Read sequence stops 3 residues before the CDR3 end, and the germline J gene provides the missing end. V gene TRBV19 combines with J gene TRBJ1-1; no firm D call. CDR3 length equals 13 residues. Per germline, CDR1 LNHDA and CDR2 SQIVND (reference sequence). V lost 5 bases, J lost 0 bases, and 7 bases lay in between. CDR3 DNA, as far as it was read: TGTGCCAGTAGTCAGGCCCTGAACACTGAA. This gives the protein CASSQALNTE. The full CDR3 protein reads CASSQALNTEAFF.

A word on this clone: The CDR3 end is not reached by the read, which stops 3 residues before it; the germline J gene fills it in. The chain combines TRBV5-1 with TRBJ2-7; D is undetermined. Germline loops: CDR1 SGHRS, CDR2 YFSETQ. V was shortened by 4 bases and J by 4 bases, with 18 bases between the two germline ends. The CDR3 totals 15 residues. The CDR3 sequence: CASSPPPKGTYEQYF. Partial CDR3 DNA: TGCGCCAGCAGCCCCCCACCCAAGGGCACTTACGAG.

Concerning this clone: The read finishes 3 residues shy of the CDR3 end, and the germline J gene is used to complete it. The rearrangement uses TRBV7-6 and TRBJ1-1; D unresolved. Per the germline V gene, CDR1 is SGHVS and CDR2 is FNYEAQ. V lost 1 base and J lost 5, with 8 bases in between. CDR3 length: 13 residues. Here the CDR3 reads CASSLVPQTEAFF. The covered CDR3 bases are TGTGCCAGCAGCTTAGTCCCGCAGACTGAA.

A word on this clone: From the germline J gene comes the end of the CDR3, since the read stops 3 residues before it. V usage is TRBV18 and J usage is TRBJ1-2; tentatively, D is TRBD1 (5 bases). Germline V CDR1 and CDR2: KGHSH, LQKENI. Between the trimmed V and J ends, which lost 3 bases and 6 bases, there was a span of 11 bases. The CDR3 sequence is 13 residues long. The CDR3 sequence: CASSPRGIDGYTF. The covered CDR3 bases are TGTGCCAGCTCACCCCGGGGGATCGATGGC.

Turning to this clone: The DNA ends 3 residues before the CDR3 does, and the rest of the CDR3 is filled in from the germline J gene. This chain connects TRBV2 to TRBJ1-1; no firm D call. CDR1 and CDR2 (germline): SNHLY, FYNNEI. The CDR3 spans 16 residues. V lost 2 bases and J 1 base, leaving 14 bases between the germline ends. The CDR3 reads CASSESLKGPNTEAFF. Incomplete CDR3 DNA: TGTGCCAGCAGTGAATCCCTCAAGGGCCCGAACACTGAA.